This TCR beta chain was captured in a study of T cell responses to AZD1222 COVID-19 vaccine. Points from the study as a whole: At 160-218 and 743-854, vaccine-associated CD4 TCRs were dominant, and they spanned spike. The study found Spike-specific TCR breadth and depth rose after two AZD1222 doses. Just a handful of people given AZD1222 tested seropositive at baseline. Possibly, clonal diversity was underestimated; donors were largely white British and included more females.

Comment on this clone: Its target is not known.

Sequencing used immunoSEQ multiplex PCR; TCRdb keeps in-frame clones, though not all of them. The data hold around 120,000 clones, with about 90% observed a single time. The receptor comes from an adult in good health. Source: peripheral blood, taken on day 0 of AZD1222 vaccination.

The chain's CDR3 is CASSQFQETQYF. For the CDR3, the DNA is TGTGCCAGCAGCCAGTTCCAAGAGACCCAGTACTTC. The rearrangement joins TRBV3-1 (or the pseudogene TRBV3-2) to TRBJ2-5, with D hard to call. This CDR3 contains 12 residues. Trimming took 3 bases from V and 1 from J, leaving 3 bases between them. Germline CDR1 and CDR2: LGHDT and YNNKEL (reference sequence).